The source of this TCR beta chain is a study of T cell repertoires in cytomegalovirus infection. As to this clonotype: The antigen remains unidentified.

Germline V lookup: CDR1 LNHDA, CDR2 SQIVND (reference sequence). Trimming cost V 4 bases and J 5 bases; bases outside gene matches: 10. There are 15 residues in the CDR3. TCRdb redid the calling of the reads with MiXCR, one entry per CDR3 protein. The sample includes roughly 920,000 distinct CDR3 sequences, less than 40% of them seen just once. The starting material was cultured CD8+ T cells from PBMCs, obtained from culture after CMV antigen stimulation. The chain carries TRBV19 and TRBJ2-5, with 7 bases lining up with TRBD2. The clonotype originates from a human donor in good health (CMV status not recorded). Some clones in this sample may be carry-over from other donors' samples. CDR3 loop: CASSTPGLGGETQYF. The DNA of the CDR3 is TGTGCCAGTAGTACCCCGGGACTCGGGGGGGAGACCCAGTACTTC.